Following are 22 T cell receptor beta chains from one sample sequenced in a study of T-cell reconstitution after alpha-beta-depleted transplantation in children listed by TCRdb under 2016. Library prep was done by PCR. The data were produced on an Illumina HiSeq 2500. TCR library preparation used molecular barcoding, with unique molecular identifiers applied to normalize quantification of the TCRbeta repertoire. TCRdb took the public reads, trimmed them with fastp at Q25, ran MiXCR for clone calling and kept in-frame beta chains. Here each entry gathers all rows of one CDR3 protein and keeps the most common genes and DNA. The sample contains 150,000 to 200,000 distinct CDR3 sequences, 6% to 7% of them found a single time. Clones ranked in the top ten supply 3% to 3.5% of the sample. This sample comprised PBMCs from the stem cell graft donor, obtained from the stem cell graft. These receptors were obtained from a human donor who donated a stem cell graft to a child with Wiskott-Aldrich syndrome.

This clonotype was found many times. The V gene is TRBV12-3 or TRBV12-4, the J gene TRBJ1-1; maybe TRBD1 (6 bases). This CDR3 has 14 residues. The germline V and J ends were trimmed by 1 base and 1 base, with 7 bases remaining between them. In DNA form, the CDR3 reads TGTGCCAGCAGTTTAGGACAGGCGAACACTGAAGCTTTCTTT. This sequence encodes CASSLGQANTEAFF.

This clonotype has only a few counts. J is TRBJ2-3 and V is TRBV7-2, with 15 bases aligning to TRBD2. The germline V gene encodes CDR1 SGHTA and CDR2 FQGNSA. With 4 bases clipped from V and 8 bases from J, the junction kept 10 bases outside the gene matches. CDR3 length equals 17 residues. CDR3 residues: CASSSGTSGGLHSTQYF. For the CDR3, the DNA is TGTGCCAGCAGCTCTGGGACTAGCGGGGGGCTCCATAGTACGCAGTATTTT.

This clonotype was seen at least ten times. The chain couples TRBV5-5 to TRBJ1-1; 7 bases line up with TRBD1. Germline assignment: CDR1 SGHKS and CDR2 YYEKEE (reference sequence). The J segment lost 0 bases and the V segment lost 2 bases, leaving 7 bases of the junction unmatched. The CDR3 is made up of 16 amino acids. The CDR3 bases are TGTGCCAGCAGCTTAAGGGACAGATCGCTGAACACTGAAGCTTTCTTT. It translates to CASSLRDRSLNTEAFF.

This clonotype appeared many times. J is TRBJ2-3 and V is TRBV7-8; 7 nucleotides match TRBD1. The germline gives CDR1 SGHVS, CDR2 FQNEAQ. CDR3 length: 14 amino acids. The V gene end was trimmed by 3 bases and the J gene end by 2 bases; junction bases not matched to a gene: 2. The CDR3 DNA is TGTGCCAGCAGCTTGGGACAGATCACAGATACGCAGTATTTT. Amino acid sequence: CASSLGQITDTQYF.

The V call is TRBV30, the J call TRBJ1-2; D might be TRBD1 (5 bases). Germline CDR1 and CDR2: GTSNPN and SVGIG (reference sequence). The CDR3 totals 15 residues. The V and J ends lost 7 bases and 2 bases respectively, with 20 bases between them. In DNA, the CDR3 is TGTGCCTCCCAAGGGCGGGGCGAGAAGAACTATGGCTACACCTTC. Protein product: CASQGRGEKNYGYTF.

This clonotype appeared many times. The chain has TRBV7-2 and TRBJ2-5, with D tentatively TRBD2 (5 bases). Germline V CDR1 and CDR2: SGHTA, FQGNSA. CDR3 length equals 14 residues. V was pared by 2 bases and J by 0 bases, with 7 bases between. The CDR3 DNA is TGTGCCAGCAGCTTAAGAGGGTACCAAGAGACCCAGTACTTC. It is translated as CASSLRGYQETQYF.

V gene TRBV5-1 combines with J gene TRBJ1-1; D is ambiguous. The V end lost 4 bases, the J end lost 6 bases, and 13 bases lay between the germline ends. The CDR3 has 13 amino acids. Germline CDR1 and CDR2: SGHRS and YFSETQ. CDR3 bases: TGCGCCAGCAGCCCGACCTCGAGGGCTGAAGCTTTCTTT. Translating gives CASSPTSRAEAFF.

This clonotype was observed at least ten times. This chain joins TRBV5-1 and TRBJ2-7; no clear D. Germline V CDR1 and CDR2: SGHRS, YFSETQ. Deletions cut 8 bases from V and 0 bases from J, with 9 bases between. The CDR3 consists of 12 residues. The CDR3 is CASPSSSYEQYF. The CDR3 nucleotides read TGCGCCAGTCCCTCCAGCTCCTACGAGCAGTACTTC.

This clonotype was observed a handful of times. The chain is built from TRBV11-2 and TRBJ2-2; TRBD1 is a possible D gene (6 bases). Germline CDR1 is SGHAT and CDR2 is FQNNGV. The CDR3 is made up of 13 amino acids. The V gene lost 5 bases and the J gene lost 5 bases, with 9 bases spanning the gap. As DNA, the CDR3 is TGTGCCAGCAGCGGGACATTAACCGGGGAGCTGTTTTTT. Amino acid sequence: CASSGTLTGELFF. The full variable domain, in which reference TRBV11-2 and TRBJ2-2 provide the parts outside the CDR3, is EAGVAQSPRYKIIEKRQSVAFWCNPISGHATLYWYQQILGQGPKLLIQFQNNGVVDDSQLPKDRFSAERLKGVDSTLKIQPAKLEDSAVYLCASSGTLTGELFFGEGSRLTVL.

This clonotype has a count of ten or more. CDR3 in DNA: TGTGCCAGCAGCACTCATCCGGGATTCGACAATGAGCAGTTCTTC. Amino acid sequence: CASSTHPGFDNEQFF. The genes are TRBV9 and TRBJ2-1, with D perhaps TRBD2 (5 bases). The germline V and J ends were trimmed by 4 bases and 5 bases, with 16 bases remaining between them. Per the germline V gene, CDR1 is SGDLS and CDR2 is YYNGEE. The CDR3 runs 15 residues.

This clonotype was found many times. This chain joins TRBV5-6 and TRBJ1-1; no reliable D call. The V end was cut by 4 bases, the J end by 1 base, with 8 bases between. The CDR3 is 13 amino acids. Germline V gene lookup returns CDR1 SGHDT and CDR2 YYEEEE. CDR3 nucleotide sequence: TGTGCCAGCAGCGCCGACTGGAACACTGAAGCTTTCTTT. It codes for CASSADWNTEAFF.

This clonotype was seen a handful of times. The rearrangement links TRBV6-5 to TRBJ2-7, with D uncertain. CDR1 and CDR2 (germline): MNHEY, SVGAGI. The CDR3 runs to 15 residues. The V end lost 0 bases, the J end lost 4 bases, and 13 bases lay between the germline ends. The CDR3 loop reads CASSYSRAQQYEQYF. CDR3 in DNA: TGTGCCAGCAGTTACTCAAGGGCCCAACAGTACGAGCAGTACTTC.

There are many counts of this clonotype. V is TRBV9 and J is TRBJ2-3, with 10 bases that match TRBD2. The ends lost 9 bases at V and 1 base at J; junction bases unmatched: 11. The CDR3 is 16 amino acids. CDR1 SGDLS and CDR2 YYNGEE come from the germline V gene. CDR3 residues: CATSRSGTSGTDTQYF. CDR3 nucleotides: TGTGCCACTTCTCGGTCTGGGACTAGCGGCACAGATACGCAGTATTTT.

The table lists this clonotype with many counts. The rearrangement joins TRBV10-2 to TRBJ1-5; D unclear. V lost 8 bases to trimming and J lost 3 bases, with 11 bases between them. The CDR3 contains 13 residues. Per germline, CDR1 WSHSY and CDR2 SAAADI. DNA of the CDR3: TGCGCCAGCCGCAGAGAACCCAATCAGCCCCAGCATTTT. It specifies CASRREPNQPQHF.

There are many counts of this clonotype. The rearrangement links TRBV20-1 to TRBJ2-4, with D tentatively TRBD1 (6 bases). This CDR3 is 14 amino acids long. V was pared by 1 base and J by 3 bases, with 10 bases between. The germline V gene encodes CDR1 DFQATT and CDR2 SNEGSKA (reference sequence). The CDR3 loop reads CSARVSGVKNIQYF. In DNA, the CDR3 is TGCAGTGCTAGAGTTTCAGGGGTCAAAAACATTCAGTACTTC.

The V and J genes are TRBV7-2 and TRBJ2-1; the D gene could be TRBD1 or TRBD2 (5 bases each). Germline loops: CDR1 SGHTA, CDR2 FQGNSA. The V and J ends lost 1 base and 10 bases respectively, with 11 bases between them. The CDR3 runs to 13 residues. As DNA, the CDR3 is TGTGCCAGCAGCTTAGTACGGGGCCCAGAGCAGTTCTTC. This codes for CASSLVRGPEQFF.

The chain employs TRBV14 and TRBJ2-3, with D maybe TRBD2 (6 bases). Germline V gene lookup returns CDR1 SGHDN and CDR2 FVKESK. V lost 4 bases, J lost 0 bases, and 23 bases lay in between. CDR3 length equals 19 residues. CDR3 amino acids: CASSPDDFSGRASTDTQYF. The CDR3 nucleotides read TGTGCCAGCAGCCCCGACGACTTTAGCGGAAGAGCTAGCACAGATACGCAGTATTTT.

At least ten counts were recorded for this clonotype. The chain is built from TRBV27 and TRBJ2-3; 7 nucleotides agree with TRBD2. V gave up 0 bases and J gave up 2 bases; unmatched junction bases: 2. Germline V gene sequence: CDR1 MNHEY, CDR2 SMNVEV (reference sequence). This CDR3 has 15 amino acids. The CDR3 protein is CASSLSGRDTDTQYF. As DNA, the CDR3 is TGTGCCAGCAGTTTATCAGGGAGGGACACAGATACGCAGTATTTT.

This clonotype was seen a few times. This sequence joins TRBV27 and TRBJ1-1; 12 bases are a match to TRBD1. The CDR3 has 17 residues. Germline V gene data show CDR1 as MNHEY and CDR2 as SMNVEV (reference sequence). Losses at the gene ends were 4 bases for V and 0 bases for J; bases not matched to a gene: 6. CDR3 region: CASSYRDRGPMNTEAFF. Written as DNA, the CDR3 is TGTGCCAGCAGTTATAGGGACAGGGGGCCTATGAACACTGAAGCTTTCTTT.

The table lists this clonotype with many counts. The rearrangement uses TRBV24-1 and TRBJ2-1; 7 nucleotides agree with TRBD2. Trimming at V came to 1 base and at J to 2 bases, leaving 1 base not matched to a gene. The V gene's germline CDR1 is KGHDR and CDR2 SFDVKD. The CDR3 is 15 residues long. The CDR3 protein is CATSDFSGAYNEQFF. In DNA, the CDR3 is TGTGCCACCAGTGATTTCAGCGGGGCCTACAATGAGCAGTTCTTC.

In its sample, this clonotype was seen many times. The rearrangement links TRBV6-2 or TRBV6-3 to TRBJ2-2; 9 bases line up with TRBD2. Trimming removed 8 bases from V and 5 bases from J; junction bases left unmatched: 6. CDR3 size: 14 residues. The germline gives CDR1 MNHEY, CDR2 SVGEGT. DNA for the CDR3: TGTGCCAGCTCACCGACTAGCGGAACCGGGGAGCTGTTTTTT. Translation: CASSPTSGTGELFF.

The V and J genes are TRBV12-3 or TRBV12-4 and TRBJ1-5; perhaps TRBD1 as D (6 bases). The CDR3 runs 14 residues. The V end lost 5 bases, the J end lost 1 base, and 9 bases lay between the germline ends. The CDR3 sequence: CASSPDRSNQPQHF. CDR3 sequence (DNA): TGTGCCAGCAGTCCAGACAGGAGCAATCAGCCCCAGCATTTT.